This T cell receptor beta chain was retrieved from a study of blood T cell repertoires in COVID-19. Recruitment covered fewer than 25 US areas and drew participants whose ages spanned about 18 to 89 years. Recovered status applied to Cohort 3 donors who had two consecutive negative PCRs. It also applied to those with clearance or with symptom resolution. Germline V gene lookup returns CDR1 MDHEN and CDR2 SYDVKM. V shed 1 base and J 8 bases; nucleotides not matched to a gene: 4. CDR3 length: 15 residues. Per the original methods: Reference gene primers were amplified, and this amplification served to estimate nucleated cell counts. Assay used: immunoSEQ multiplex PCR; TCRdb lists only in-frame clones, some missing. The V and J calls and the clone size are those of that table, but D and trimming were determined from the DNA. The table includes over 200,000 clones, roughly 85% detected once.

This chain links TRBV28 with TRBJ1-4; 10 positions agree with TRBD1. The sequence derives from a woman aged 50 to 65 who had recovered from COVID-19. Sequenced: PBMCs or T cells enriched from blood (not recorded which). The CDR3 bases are TGTGCCAGCAGTTTATCGGGACAGGGGAGGGAAAAACTGTTTTTT. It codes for CASSLSGQGREKLFF. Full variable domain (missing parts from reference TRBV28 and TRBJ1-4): DVKVTQSSRYLVKRTGEKVFLECVQDMDHENMFWYRQDPGLGLRLIYFSYDVKMKEKGDIPEGYSVSREKKERFSLILESASTNQTSMYLCASSLSGQGREKLFFGSGTQLSVL.